This T cell receptor (beta chain) was recorded in a study of technical replicates of blood from four donors. Generated by immunoSEQ multiplex PCR, the TCRdb table keeps only in-frame clones and is missing some. Counted here are tens of thousands of clones, about 96% occurring once; the ten biggest clones make up less than 0.35%. The CDR3 spans 21 residues. With 1 base clipped from V and 1 base from J, the junction kept 21 bases outside the gene matches. CDR1 is SGDLS, CDR2 YYNGEE, per germline. The sample comprised T cells isolated from PBMCs. The chain links TRBV9 to TRBJ2-7, with 9 bases lining up with TRBD1. The clonotype comes from a human donor in good health. CDR3 protein: CASSVQSSKPFRDRVSYEQYF. CDR3 DNA sequence: TGTGCCAGCAGCGTACAAAGCTCAAAGCCCTTCCGGGACAGGGTATCCTACGAGCAGTACTTC. The complete variable domain, with remaining parts taken from reference TRBV9 and TRBJ2-7, reads DSGVTQTPKHLITATGQRVTLRCSPRSGDLSVYWYQQSLDQGLQFLIQYYNGEERAKGNILERFSAQQFPDLHSELNLSSLELGDSALYFCASSVQSSKPFRDRVSYEQYFGPGTRLTVT.